The 5 T cell receptor beta chains below were found in one sample sequenced in a study of beta chain features in type 1 diabetes. General study findings and limits: Shorter TCRB CDR3s, moderately but significantly so, marked every one of the four CD4+ subsets in Type 1 diabetes patients.

Investigators reverse transcribed all isolated RNA, so they sequenced expressed TCRB transcripts. Sequencing was performed with immunoSEQ multiplex PCR; in TCRdb, only in-frame clones are kept and a portion is missing. The table records about 650,000 clones, under 15% of them present only once. Their antigens remain unidentified. Material for sequencing was naive CD4+ T cells from blood. The source is a man aged 25 to 45 with type 1 diabetes.

The V call is TRBV7-6, the J call TRBJ2-1; 7 bases line up with TRBD2. The V gene end was trimmed by 5 bases and the J gene end by 7 bases; junction bases not matched to a gene: 8. The CDR3 contains 14 residues. Germline CDR1 is SGHVS and CDR2 is FNYEAQ. As DNA, the CDR3 is TGTGCCAGCAGCACTCGCGGGGGAGGAAATGAGCAGTTCTTC. Its protein product is CASSTRGGGNEQFF.

This clone was seen more than once but under ten times. The V call is TRBV28, the J call TRBJ2-6, with D maybe TRBD1 (6 bases). Between the trimmed V and J ends, which lost 6 bases and 0 bases, there was a span of 12 bases. Germline V gives CDR1 MDHEN, CDR2 SYDVKM. This CDR3 is 16 amino acids long. CDR3 amino acids: CASSQGSPSGANVLTF. In nucleotides, the CDR3 is TGTGCCAGCAGCCAGGGGTCCCCCTCTGGGGCCAACGTCCTGACTTTC. Filled out from reference TRBV28 and TRBJ2-6, the complete variable domain reads DVKVTQSSRYLVKRTGEKVFLECVQDMDHENMFWYRQDPGLGLRLIYFSYDVKMKEKGDIPEGYSVSREKKERFSLILESASTNQTSMYLCASSQGSPSGANVLTFGAGSRLTVL.

This clone has more than one count but fewer than ten. The chain has TRBV5-1 and TRBJ2-7; TRBD1 matches at 9 bases. V dropped 4 bases and J dropped 3; count of bases not matched to a gene: 17. The germline gives CDR1 SGHRS, CDR2 YFSETQ. The CDR3 runs 18 residues. This CDR3 is CASSGGGTGRFVVYEQYF. The DNA of the CDR3 is TGCGCCAGCAGCGGCGGCGGGACAGGGCGTTTCGTTGTCTACGAGCAGTACTTC. The full variable domain, its missing parts supplied by reference TRBV5-1 and TRBJ2-7, is KAGVTQTPRYLIKTRGQQVTLSCSPISGHRSVSWYQQTPGQGLQFLFEYFSETQRNKGNFPGRFSGRQFSNSRSEMNVSTLELGDSALYLCASSGGGTGRFVVYEQYFGPGTRLTVT.

This clone came up a few times. CDR3 DNA: TGTGCCAGTAGTATAGGGGGACTAGCGGGGCGCACAGATACGCAGTATTTT. This sequence encodes CASSIGGLAGRTDTQYF. V gene TRBV19 combines with J gene TRBJ2-3; 13 bases map to TRBD2. CDR3 length: 17 amino acids. CDR1 LNHDA and CDR2 SQIVND come from the germline V gene (reference sequence). Losses at the gene ends were 1 base for V and 1 base for J; bases not matched to a gene: 2.

The J gene is TRBJ1-5, the V gene TRBV29-1, with D perhaps TRBD1 (5 bases). V was clipped by 4 bases and J by 2 bases, with 9 bases between them. The CDR3 runs to 13 residues. Germline loops: CDR1 SQVTM, CDR2 ANQGSEA. This CDR3 is CSVAWGGNQPQHF. The CDR3 coding sequence is TGCAGCGTTGCATGGGGGGGCAATCAGCCCCAGCATTTT.